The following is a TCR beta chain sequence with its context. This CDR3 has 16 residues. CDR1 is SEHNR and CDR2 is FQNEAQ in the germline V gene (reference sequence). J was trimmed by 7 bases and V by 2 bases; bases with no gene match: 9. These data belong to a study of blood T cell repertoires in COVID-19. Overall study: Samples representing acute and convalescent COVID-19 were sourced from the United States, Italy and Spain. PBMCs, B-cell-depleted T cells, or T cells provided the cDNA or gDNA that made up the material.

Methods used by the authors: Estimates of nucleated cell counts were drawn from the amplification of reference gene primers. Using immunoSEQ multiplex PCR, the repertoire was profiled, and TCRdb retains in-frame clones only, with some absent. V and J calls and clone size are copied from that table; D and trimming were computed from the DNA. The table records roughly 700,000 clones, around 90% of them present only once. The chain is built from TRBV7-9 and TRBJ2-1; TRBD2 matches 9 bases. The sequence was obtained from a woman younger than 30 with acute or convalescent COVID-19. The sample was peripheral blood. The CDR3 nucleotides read TGTGCCAGCAGCTTAAGGCGGGGGGGCATATTAAATGAGCAGTTCTTC. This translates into CASSLRRGGILNEQFF.